This record looks at one TCR beta chain sequence and its context. Data came from immunoSEQ multiplex PCR; TCRdb stores just in-frame clones and leaves some out. The sample carries over 250,000 clones, 90% recorded once. The source of the sample is a study of blood T cell repertoires in COVID-19. Study-wide background: The United States, Italy and Spain supplied acute and convalescent COVID-19 samples.

This receptor was identified in a man aged 55 to 70 who had recovered from COVID-19. The sample consisted of PBMCs or T cells enriched from blood (not recorded which).

CDR3: CAIRSYNSPLHF. CDR3 bases: TGTGCCATCCGTTCCTATAATTCACCCCTCCACTTT. The chain employs TRBV10-3 and TRBJ1-6; D gene ambiguous. CDR1 ENHRY and CDR2 SYGVKD come from the germline V gene. The CDR3 loop spans 12 amino acids. V was clipped by 8 bases and J by 1 base, with 3 bases between them.